One sample yielded the 16 T cell receptor beta chains listed below, sequenced in a study of CD8 T cells in Susac syndrome. Reverse transcription of about 0.45 to 1 ug RNA was carried out with random hexamers. Each CDR3 protein is one row after TCRdb ran MiXCR on the immunoSEQ multiplex PCR reads. Counted here are 300,000 to 350,000 distinct CDR3 sequences, about 92% occurring once; the ten biggest clones make up less than 0.08%. Sequenced sample: CD4+ T cells from PBMCs. These receptors originate from a human donor with multiple sclerosis.

The chain uses TRBV19 and TRBJ1-4; the D gene is possibly TRBD1 (6 bases). Trimming took 7 bases from V and 8 from J, leaving 11 bases between them. The CDR3 runs 12 residues. Germline assignment: CDR1 LNHDA and CDR2 SQIVND (reference sequence). CDR3 sequence: CASMGTIEKLFF. CDR3 DNA sequence: TGTGCCAGTATGGGGACAATCGAAAAACTGTTTTTT.

J is TRBJ2-2 and V is TRBV5-1, with 8 bases aligning to TRBD1. The V segment lost 0 bases and the J segment 7 bases; nucleotides outside the gene matches: 5. The CDR3 is made up of 15 amino acids. Germline V gives CDR1 SGHRS, CDR2 YFSETQ. In nucleotides, the CDR3 is TGCGCCAGCAGCTTGGGCAGGGGGCATATCGGGGAGCTGTTTTTT. Its protein is CASSLGRGHIGELFF. Full variable domain (outside the CDR3, taken from reference TRBV5-1 and TRBJ2-2): KAGVTQTPRYLIKTRGQQVTLSCSPISGHRSVSWYQQTPGQGLQFLFEYFSETQRNKGNFPGRFSGRQFSNSRSEMNVSTLELGDSALYLCASSLGRGHIGELFFGEGSRLTVL.

The rearrangement uses TRBV28 and TRBJ1-5, with a weak D call TRBD1 (5 bases). The CDR3 is 15 residues long. With 8 bases removed from V and 3 bases from J, the gap between germline ends came to 17 bases. The germline gives CDR1 MDHEN, CDR2 SYDVKM. The CDR3 spells CASGQGGLDNQPQHF. The CDR3 DNA reads as TGTGCCAGCGGGCAGGGAGGCCTTGACAATCAGCCCCAGCATTTT.

This clonotype was picked up one time. The V gene is TRBV20-1, the J gene TRBJ2-2; 8 positions match TRBD2. Germline CDR1 is DFQATT and CDR2 is SNEGSKA (reference sequence). V was clipped by 0 bases and J by 2 bases; unmatched bases: 5. This CDR3 region has 16 residues. CDR3 in DNA: TGCAGTGCTAGAGATGGCCTAGCGGGTAACACCGGGGAGCTGTTTTTT. Translating gives CSARDGLAGNTGELFF.

A remark on this clonotype: Relative to the germline gene, one junction end is altered; a read error may explain this. The CDR3 loop reads CASRLMTPTEAFF. In DNA, the CDR3 is TGTGCCAGCCGTTTGATGACACCTACTGAAGCTTTCTTT. This chain connects TRBV12-3 or TRBV12-4 to TRBJ1-1; no clear D gene. CDR3 length equals 13 residues.

This clonotype showed up just a few times. The chain joins TRBV30 to TRBJ2-7; D may be TRBD2 (6 bases). This CDR3 has 14 amino acids. The V gene lost 0 bases and the J gene lost 9 bases, with 18 bases spanning the gap. Germline V gives CDR1 GTSNPN, CDR2 SVGIG (reference sequence). Here the CDR3 DNA reads TGTGCCTGGAGTGTGTCGGAAAGAGTCGGGGGGCAGTACTTC. It translates to CAWSVSERVGGQYF.

This clonotype was counted a single time. The V and J genes are TRBV19 and TRBJ1-1, with TRBD1 matching over 7 bases. There are 13 residues in the CDR3. Germline-derived CDR1 and CDR2 are LNHDA and SQIVND (reference sequence). The junction had 8 bases not matched to a gene; V was cut back by 6 bases and J by 7 bases. Written as DNA, the CDR3 is TGTGCCAGTAGATCCCAGGGGGGAAATGAAGCTTTCTTT. This codes for CASRSQGGNEAFF.

The rearrangement uses TRBV11-2 and TRBJ2-1; possibly TRBD1 or TRBD2 for D (6 bases each). The germline V and J ends were trimmed by 6 bases and 2 bases, with 11 bases remaining between them. The CDR3 length is 14 residues. CDR1 and CDR2 (germline): SGHAT, FQNNGV. The CDR3 DNA reads TGTGCCAGCAGGAGGGGGGCGGCCTACAATGAGCAGTTCTTC. Protein: CASRRGAAYNEQFF.

This chain joins TRBV19 and TRBJ1-5; D perhaps matches TRBD1 (6 bases). Germline lookup yields CDR1 LNHDA and CDR2 SQIVND (reference sequence). The germline V and J ends were trimmed by 11 bases and 0 bases, with 17 bases remaining between them. The CDR3 extends over 15 amino acids. The CDR3 bases are TGTGCCGGATCCTCAGGGGCTTATAGCAATCAGCCCCAGCATTTT. It translates to CAGSSGAYSNQPQHF. Using reference TRBV19 and TRBJ1-5 for the parts outside the CDR3, the full variable domain is DGGITQSPKYLFRKEGQNVTLSCEQNLNHDAMYWYRQDPGQGLRLIYYSQIVNDFQKGDIAEGYSVSREKKESFPLTVTSAQKNPTAFYLCAGSSGAYSNQPQHFGDGTRLSIL.

The DNA for the CDR3 is TGCAGTGCCCCTTTAGCGGGAGTACAAGAGACCCAGTACTTC. Protein sequence: CSAPLAGVQETQYF. The V gene is TRBV20-1, the J gene TRBJ2-5; 9 nucleotides agree with TRBD2. The CDR3 spans 14 residues. V lost 6 bases and J lost 2; bases outside the gene matches: 7. CDR1 and CDR2 (germline): DFQATT, SNEGSKA (reference sequence).

The J gene is TRBJ1-2, the V gene TRBV9; D uncertain. The CDR3 runs 17 residues. Per germline, CDR1 SGDLS and CDR2 YYNGEE. Deletions cut 6 bases from V and 0 bases from J, with 21 bases between. CDR3 coding DNA: TGTGCCAGCACCCTCGGTACGGATCACCTTACTAACTATGGCTACACCTTC. Protein sequence: CASTLGTDHLTNYGYTF.

The chain carries TRBV25-1 and TRBJ2-7; 9 nucleotides match TRBD2. The CDR3 extends over 16 amino acids. CDR1 and CDR2 (germline): MGHDK, SYGVNS. Trimming took 2 bases from V and 4 from J; bases not matched to a gene: 9. The CDR3 sequence: CASSEILVAGAYEQYF. The CDR3 nucleotides are TGTGCCAGCAGTGAAATTTTAGTAGCGGGAGCTTACGAGCAGTACTTC.

This clonotype has a single count. J is TRBJ2-3 and V is TRBV5-4; D remains unclear. V lost 2 bases to trimming and J lost 0 bases, with 10 bases between them. There are 15 residues in the CDR3. Germline V CDR1 and CDR2: SGHNT, YYREEE (reference sequence). CDR3 sequence reads: CASSLGRSSTDTQYF. The CDR3 region has the DNA TGTGCCAGCAGCTTAGGGCGCTCTAGCACAGATACGCAGTATTTT.

The V and J genes are TRBV7-2 and TRBJ2-1; 13 nucleotides align to TRBD2. The germline V gene encodes CDR1 SGHTA and CDR2 FQGNSA. Trimming at V came to 6 bases and at J to 10 bases, leaving 9 bases not matched to a gene. The CDR3 is 15 residues long. This chain's CDR3 is CASRAGLAGVEEQFF. DNA of the CDR3: TGTGCCAGCAGGGCCGGACTAGCGGGAGTCGAGGAGCAGTTCTTC.

This clonotype was counted a single time. V gene TRBV7-8 combines with J gene TRBJ1-3; D is perhaps TRBD1 (5 bases). The CDR3 runs to 16 residues. The V end was cut by 5 bases, the J end by 7 bases, with 21 bases between. In germline, CDR1 is SGHVS, CDR2 FQNEAQ. The CDR3: CASSRVSGFGGNTIYF. CDR3 bases: TGTGCCAGCAGCCGAGTTTCAGGGTTCGGTGGGAACACCATATATTTT.

This clonotype has a single count. This chain's CDR3 is CASTSMGLPGQLFWEPQHF. The DNA of the CDR3 is TGTGCCAGCACCTCAATGGGACTTCCGGGACAGCTATTCTGGGAGCCCCAGCATTTT. The rearrangement links TRBV6-1 to TRBJ1-5; 7 positions agree with TRBD1. V lost 7 bases to trimming and J lost 8 bases; unmatched junction nucleotides: 26. Germline loops: CDR1 MNHNS, CDR2 SASEGT. This CDR3 comprises 19 residues.